These T cell receptor beta chains were read from a single sample in a study of shared clonotypes between healthy human individuals. Some clones are missing from TCRdb's copy, which holds only in-frame ones; the method was immunoSEQ multiplex PCR. The sample records 700,000 to 950,000 clones, about 97% being singletons. Material for sequencing was naive CD8+ T cells sorted from blood. Receptors originate from a man younger than 45 in good health. Each CDR3 is given with its conserved first and last residue. The D gene is left open where the match is weak. Size values are once, few and many counts, or a class for expanded clones, and some rows have none.

CDR3 protein: CARQLPRQGTADTEAFF
CDR3 DNA: TGTGCCAGGCAGCTTCCTCGACAGGGTACGGCGGACACTGAAGCTTTCTTT
clone size: .
D gene: TRBD1
CDR3 length: 17
J gene: TRBJ1-1
V gene: TRBV27

CDR3 protein: CASSLLVSYEQYF
CDR3 DNA: TGTGCCAGCAGTTTATTGGTCTCCTACGAGCAGTACTTC
clone size: .
D gene: .
CDR3 length: 13
J gene: TRBJ2-7
V gene: TRBV28

CDR3 protein: CASSGAGGPSNEQFF
CDR3 DNA: TGTGCCAGCTCGGGAGCGGGAGGGCCGAGCAATGAGCAGTTCTTC
clone size: .
D gene: TRBD2
CDR3 length: 15
J gene: TRBJ2-1
V gene: TRBV18

CDR3 protein: CATRRLAGDGETQYF
CDR3 DNA: TGTGCCACCAGAAGACTAGCGGGAGATGGGGAGACCCAGTACTTC
clone size: .
D gene: TRBD2
CDR3 length: 15
J gene: TRBJ2-5
V gene: TRBV15

CDR3 protein: CASSTPSTTRFYGYTF
CDR3 DNA: TGTGCCAGCAGCACCCCTTCGACAACCAGGTTTTATGGCTACACCTTC
clone size: .
D gene: .
CDR3 length: 16
J gene: TRBJ1-2
V gene: TRBV7-9

CDR3 protein: CASSARTGGNEQFF
CDR3 DNA: TGTGCCAGCAGCGCCCGGACAGGGGGCAATGAGCAGTTCTTC
clone size: once
D gene: TRBD1
CDR3 length: 14
J gene: TRBJ2-1
V gene: TRBV9

CDR3 protein: CSAWTSGLNNEQFF
CDR3 DNA: TGCAGCGCCTGGACTAGTGGTCTGAACAATGAGCAGTTCTTC
clone size: .
D gene: TRBD2
CDR3 length: 14
J gene: TRBJ2-1
V gene: TRBV29-1

CDR3 protein: CASSQGIGSSPTNEKLFF
CDR3 DNA: TGCGCCAGCAGCCAAGGTATAGGCAGCTCGCCAACTAATGAAAAACTGTTTTTT
clone size: .
D gene: .
CDR3 length: 18
J gene: TRBJ1-4
V gene: TRBV4-1

CDR3 protein: CASSPRQGFYNEQFF
CDR3 DNA: TGCGCCAGCAGCCCTAGACAGGGATTTTACAATGAGCAGTTCTTC
clone size: once
D gene: TRBD1
CDR3 length: 15
J gene: TRBJ2-1
V gene: TRBV4-3

CDR3 protein: CSVAGEGGVQYF
CDR3 DNA: TGCAGCGTTGCGGGTGAGGGCGGGGTTCAGTACTTC
clone size: .
D gene: .
CDR3 length: 12
J gene: TRBJ2-4
V gene: TRBV29-1

CDR3 protein: CASSLQGIPYEQYF
CDR3 DNA: TGTGCCAGCAGCTTACAGGGGATCCCCTACGAGCAGTACTTC
clone size: .
D gene: TRBD1
CDR3 length: 14
J gene: TRBJ2-7
V gene: TRBV5-6

CDR3 protein: CASSQGTKSYEQYF
CDR3 DNA: TGCGCCAGCAGCCAAGGTACGAAGAGCTACGAGCAGTACTTC
clone size: .
D gene: .
CDR3 length: 14
J gene: TRBJ2-7
V gene: TRBV4-3

CDR3 protein: CASSLSGTGVLGTDTQYF
CDR3 DNA: TGTGCCAGCAGCCTCTCCGGGACAGGGGTCCTCGGCACAGATACGCAGTATTTT
clone size: .
D gene: TRBD1
CDR3 length: 18
J gene: TRBJ2-3
V gene: TRBV7-2

CDR3 protein: CSVEPGSHNEQFF
CDR3 DNA: TGCAGCGTTGAACCCGGGAGTCACAATGAGCAGTTCTTC
clone size: many
D gene: .
CDR3 length: 13
J gene: TRBJ2-1
V gene: TRBV29-1

CDR3 protein: CASSLRSGANVLTF
CDR3 DNA: TGTGCCAGTAGCCTACGTTCTGGGGCCAACGTCCTGACTTTC
clone size: .
D gene: .
CDR3 length: 14
J gene: TRBJ2-6
V gene: TRBV19

CDR3 protein: CASSLEGAETQYF
CDR3 DNA: TGTGCCAGCAGCTTAGAAGGGGCAGAGACCCAGTACTTC
clone size: .
D gene: .
CDR3 length: 13
J gene: TRBJ2-5
V gene: TRBV7-2

CDR3 protein: CASSLGSLNTEAFF
CDR3 DNA: TGTGCCAGCAGCCTGGGATCGTTGAACACTGAAGCTTTCTTT
clone size: .
D gene: .
CDR3 length: 14
J gene: TRBJ1-1
V gene: TRBV11-2

CDR3 protein: CASSTGTLYNEQFF
CDR3 DNA: TGTGCCAGCAGTACCGGTACACTTTACAATGAGCAGTTCTTC
clone size: once
D gene: .
CDR3 length: 14
J gene: TRBJ2-1
V gene: TRBV6-5

CDR3 protein: CASSHTGTTFYEQYF
CDR3 DNA: TGTGCCAGCAGCCATACCGGGACTACTTTTTACGAGCAGTACTTC
clone size: .
D gene: TRBD2
CDR3 length: 15
J gene: TRBJ2-7
V gene: TRBV14

CDR3 protein: CASSEALLGLRQETQYF
CDR3 DNA: TGTGCCAGCAGTGAAGCGCTTCTGGGACTACGTCAAGAGACCCAGTACTTC
clone size: once
D gene: TRBD2
CDR3 length: 17
J gene: TRBJ2-5
V gene: TRBV6-1